This T cell receptor beta chain was sequenced in a study of CD8+ T cells in alopecia areata. Treatment given: oral pan-JAK inhibitor, 5-10 mg twice daily. Investigators sorted PBMCs to obtain both CD4+ and CD8+ T cells. This clone was seen a few times. Its antigen is unknown. General observations from the study: Persistence of many expanded lesional clones was seen in scalp and blood during tofacitinib. Clonality exceeded that of normal scalp in lesional scalp, most notably in alopecia totalis/universalis. Administration of tofacitinib significantly diminished scalp clonality and expanded CD8+ clones within the top 100.

This CDR3 has 14 amino acids. J gave up 3 bases and V 2 bases, and 2 bases lay outside the gene matches. cDNA reverse transcribed from extracted RNA served as the sequencing template. Here immunoSEQ multiplex PCR was the method, and the copy in TCRdb shows in-frame clones only, minus some. The profile shows 200,000 to 250,000 clones, around 66% of them singletons. This sequence was found in a human donor with alopecia areata. Sequencing was performed on CD4+ T cells sorted from blood, taken at approximately week 42, from a patient treated with tofacitinib. The chain combines TRBV23-1 with TRBJ2-3; 7 bases align to TRBD1. TRBV23-1 qualifies as an ORF whose function is uncertain. The CDR3 DNA sequence: TGCGCCAGCAGTCAAAAACAGGGGACAGATACGCAGTATTTT. Protein: CASSQKQGTDTQYF.